Below are 20 T cell receptor beta chains sequenced from a single sample in a study of immune cell composition in non-small cell lung cancer. The data were produced by immunoSEQ multiplex PCR, yet TCRdb's version contains in-frame clones alone and is incomplete. The sample consists of about 4,800 clones, about three quarters of them appearing once. Normal lung was sampled as far from the tumour as possible, at least 3 cm. Sequenced material: non-adjacent lung tissue. These receptors were collected from a human donor with non-small cell lung cancer.

CDR3 sequence reads: CASSHPGPPKRGYTF. Written as DNA, the CDR3 is TGTGCCAGCAGCCACCCGGGACCTCCTAAGCGGGGCTACACCTTC. V gene TRBV7-2 combines with J gene TRBJ1-2; TRBD1 is a possible D gene (5 bases). The CDR3 spans 15 residues. Germline V gives CDR1 SGHTA, CDR2 FQGNSA. The V and J ends lost 5 bases and 8 bases respectively, with 21 bases between them.

The V gene is TRBV18, the J gene TRBJ2-7, with 11 bases aligning to TRBD1. Germline loops: CDR1 KGHSH, CDR2 LQKENI. The CDR3 totals 14 residues. The junction had 3 bases not matched to a gene; V was cut back by 2 bases and J by 6 bases. CDR3 region: CASSPGDRGVEQYF. In DNA form, the CDR3 reads TGTGCCAGCTCACCAGGGGACAGGGGGGTCGAGCAGTACTTC.

The rearrangement links TRBV7-2 to TRBJ2-7; 12 bases map to TRBD1. V was pared by 4 bases and J by 7 bases, with 8 bases of the junction left unmatched. The V gene's germline CDR1 is SGHTA and CDR2 FQGNSA. The CDR3 contains 15 residues. The CDR3 protein is CASSSAGQGAWEQYF. CDR3 nucleotides: TGTGCCAGCAGCTCCGCGGGACAGGGGGCTTGGGAGCAGTACTTC.

This chain joins TRBV19 and TRBJ2-5; 9 bases align to TRBD2. The germline V gene has CDR1 LNHDA and CDR2 SQIVND (reference sequence). The CDR3 consists of 16 residues. Unmatched junction bases numbered 11, after V lost 5 bases and J lost 4 bases. CDR3 sequence (DNA): TGTGCCAGTAGTTCGCCCCATGCGGGGGGGGGAGAGACCCAGTACTTC. Residues: CASSSPHAGGGETQYF.

The V gene is TRBV4-1, the J gene TRBJ2-7; tentative D call: TRBD2 (5 bases). V gave up 1 base and J gave up 3 bases, with 13 bases separating them. The CDR3 runs to 15 residues. Germline V lookup: CDR1 MGHRA, CDR2 YSYEKL. In DNA form, the CDR3 reads TGCGCCAGCAGCCAAGTCGGCGGGTTTTTCTACGAGCAGTACTTC. This translates into CASSQVGGFFYEQYF.

The chain links TRBV6-5 to TRBJ2-7, with a possible D match to TRBD1 (6 bases). The CDR3 consists of 13 residues. Trimming removed 8 bases at V and 3 bases at J, with 14 bases between. Germline assignment: CDR1 MNHEY and CDR2 SVGAGI. The CDR3 region has the DNA TGTGCCAGCGCAGGGGCCCCCCGCTACGAGCAGTACTTC. Translating gives CASAGAPRYEQYF.

The V gene is TRBV6-1, the J gene TRBJ1-2, with TRBD1 as a possible D gene (5 bases). Deletions cut 6 bases from V and 6 bases from J, with 20 bases between. Germline-derived CDR1 and CDR2 are MNHNS and SASEGT. The CDR3 runs 15 residues. CDR3 loop: CASRDLLGAADGYTF. The CDR3 DNA is TGTGCCAGCAGAGATCTTCTTGGGGCCGCCGATGGCTACACCTTC.

J is TRBJ1-2 and V is TRBV7-9; TRBD1 is a possible D gene (6 bases). Germline V CDR1 and CDR2: SEHNR, FQNEAQ (reference sequence). V was clipped by 5 bases and J by 2 bases, with 12 bases between them. The CDR3 has 14 residues. The CDR3 loop is CASSDRRDNYGYTF. The CDR3 bases are TGTGCCAGCAGCGACAGGAGAGACAACTATGGCTACACCTTC.

This rearrangement joins TRBV9 to TRBJ1-6, with 8 positions matching TRBD1. Unmatched junction bases numbered 5, after V lost 3 bases and J lost 6 bases. CDR3 length: 15 residues. Per germline, CDR1 SGDLS and CDR2 YYNGEE. DNA for the CDR3: TGTGCCAGCAGCGGCCGGGACAGGTCTAATTCACCCCTCCACTTT. Protein sequence: CASSGRDRSNSPLHF.

This rearrangement joins TRBV19 to TRBJ2-1; perhaps TRBD2 as D (5 bases). The V end lost 3 bases, the J end lost 0 bases, and 9 bases lay between the germline ends. Germline values: CDR1 LNHDA, CDR2 SQIVND (reference sequence). This CDR3 has 15 amino acids. The CDR3 here is CASSIKRSSYNEQFF. CDR3 nucleotide sequence: TGTGCCAGTAGTATTAAGCGGAGCTCCTACAATGAGCAGTTCTTC.

The chain has TRBV12-2 and TRBJ2-5; TRBD2 reflects the table's D call only, with no check against the DNA. TRBV12-2 is a pseudogene. The CDR3 covers 20 residues. The CDR3 here is CASRLYYYYGGAAVGETQYF. DNA of the CDR3: TGTGCAAGTCGCTTATACTACTACTACGGCGGGGCGGCAGTCGGGGAGACCCAGTACTTC.

This chain links TRBV6-1 with TRBJ1-4; possible D gene TRBD1, 6 bases. The CDR3 is 15 residues long. Germline V gene lookup returns CDR1 MNHNS and CDR2 SASEGT. V lost 4 bases and J lost 7, with 16 bases in between. The DNA for the CDR3 is TGTGCCAGCAGTGGGCGGACAGCTTCGCGTGAAAAACTGTTTTTT. It encodes CASSGRTASREKLFF.

The chain employs TRBV2 and TRBJ2-1, with 9 bases lining up with TRBD2. Looked up from germline, CDR1 is SNHLY and CDR2 is FYNNEI. The trim removed 6 bases at V and 10 bases at J, leaving 10 bases unmatched. The length of the CDR3 is 14 residues. The chain's CDR3 is CASSNSGGTLEQFF. CDR3 nucleotide sequence: TGTGCCAGCAGCAATAGCGGGGGCACCTTGGAGCAGTTCTTC.

The J gene is TRBJ1-1, the V gene TRBV11-2; 10 nucleotides line up with TRBD1. This CDR3 contains 15 residues. J gave up 10 bases and V 5 bases, and 13 bases lay outside the gene matches. In germline, CDR1 is SGHAT, CDR2 FQNNGV. Written as DNA, the CDR3 is TGTGCCAGCAGCGCACAGGACAGGGGGATTTTTGGAGCTTTCTTT. The encoded protein is CASSAQDRGIFGAFF.

This clone has only a few counts. A junction boundary mismatches the germline segment, possibly from a read error. Other DNA sequences from this sample encode an identical CDR3 as well. The chain couples TRBV4-1 to TRBJ1-4; TRBD1 is a possible D gene (5 bases). Germline V gives CDR1 MGHRA, CDR2 YSYEKL. The CDR3 runs to 14 residues. In DNA, the CDR3 is TGTGCCAGCAGCCAAGATTGGGGGTACGAAAAACTGTTTTTT. This gives the protein CASSQDWGYEKLFF.

The chain combines TRBV4-3 with TRBJ1-6; D call uncertain. With 5 bases removed from V and 11 bases from J, the gap between germline ends came to 13 bases. In germline, CDR1 is LGHNA, CDR2 YSLEER. CDR3 length: 13 amino acids. CDR3 DNA: TGCGCCAGCAGCGGTACGACGGGTACACCCCTCCACTTT. Protein sequence: CASSGTTGTPLHF.

The chain joins TRBV5-4 to TRBJ2-1; unclear D gene. CDR1 is SGHNT and CDR2 is YYREEE in the germline V gene (reference sequence). The CDR3 sequence is 11 residues long. Trimming pared 0 bases from V and 9 bases from J, leaving 4 bases between. The CDR3: CASSLEVEQFF. The CDR3, as DNA: TGTGCCAGCAGCTTGGAGGTTGAGCAGTTCTTC. Looking up the rest from reference TRBV5-4 and TRBJ2-1 gives the full variable domain: ETGVTQSPTHLIKTRGQQVTLRCSSQSGHNTVSWYQQALGQGPQFIFQYYREEENGRGNFPPRFSGLQFPNYSSELNVNALELDDSALYLCASSLEVEQFFGPGTRLTVL.

The J gene is TRBJ1-4, the V gene TRBV18, with a weak D call TRBD1 (6 bases). Germline CDR1 reads KGHSH; CDR2 reads LQKENI. The CDR3 extends over 15 amino acids. V was pared by 2 bases and J by 2 bases, with 9 bases between. The CDR3 nucleotides are TGTGCCAGCTCACCAAAGCAGGGGACTAATGAAAAACTGTTTTTT. Translation: CASSPKQGTNEKLFF.

The V and J genes are TRBV5-8 and TRBJ2-1, with D uncertain. Germline V gene data show CDR1 as SGHTS and CDR2 as YDEGEE. The CDR3 loop spans 11 amino acids. V gave up 0 bases and J gave up 14 bases, with 9 bases separating them. The CDR3 loop reads CASSLVSPKFF. In DNA form, the CDR3 reads TGTGCCAGCAGCTTGGTCTCCCCTAAGTTCTTC. Filled out from reference TRBV5-8 and TRBJ2-1, the complete variable domain reads EAGVTQSPTHLIKTRGQQATLRCSPISGHTSVYWYQQALGLGLQFLLWYDEGEERNRGNFPPRFSGRQFPNYSSELNVNALELEDSALYLCASSLVSPKFFGPGTRLTVL.

The rearrangement joins TRBV7-2 to TRBJ2-1; a weak D match, TRBD2 (6 bases). The germline V and J ends were trimmed by 4 bases and 12 bases, with 16 bases remaining between them. The CDR3 consists of 13 residues. Germline CDR1 SGHTA, CDR2 FQGNSA. Here the CDR3 DNA reads TGTGCCAGCAGCTCGCGAGAAACTAGCCCGCAGTTCTTC. Its translation is CASSSRETSPQFF.